Presented here are 20 T cell receptor beta chains from one specimen sequenced in a study of T cell responses to AZD1222 COVID-19 vaccine. Profiling relied on immunoSEQ multiplex PCR, and the TCRdb table lists in-frame clones only, not all of them. The data contain roughly 180,000 clones, over 85% of them singletons. This specimen was peripheral blood, taken 28 days after the second dose of the MenACWY control vaccine. The receptors shown here come from an adult who received the MenACWY meningococcal vaccine as a control.

The chain couples TRBV19 to TRBJ1-2; a possible D gene is TRBD1 (6 bases). V lost 7 bases, J lost 4 bases, and 16 bases lay in between. The germline V gene encodes CDR1 LNHDA and CDR2 SQIVND (reference sequence). The CDR3 sequence is 14 residues long. The CDR3 loop is CASNLKWTAYGYTF. For the CDR3, the DNA is TGTGCCAGTAACTTAAAATGGACAGCCTATGGCTACACCTTC.

The rearrangement links TRBV25-1 to TRBJ1-2, with TRBD1 identical over 10 bases. The germline gives CDR1 MGHDK, CDR2 SYGVNS. The V segment lost 2 bases and the J segment 6 bases; nucleotides outside the gene matches: 6. The CDR3 length is 15 residues. DNA of the CDR3: TGTGCCAGCAGTGAACATGGGACAGGGGTAGATGGCTACACCTTC. The encoded protein is CASSEHGTGVDGYTF.

This clone was found once. This sequence joins TRBV6-4 and TRBJ2-4; D possibly corresponds to TRBD2 (7 bases). The V end lost 0 bases, the J end lost 3 bases, and 15 bases lay between the germline ends. This CDR3 region has 17 residues. In germline, CDR1 is MRHNA, CDR2 SNTAGT. In DNA form, the CDR3 reads TGTGCCAGCAGTGACTCAGGGGGGGGGCCCGGCAAAAACATTCAGTACTTC. Translation: CASSDSGGGPGKNIQYF.

The rearrangement joins TRBV12-3 or TRBV12-4 to TRBJ1-2, with a tentative D call TRBD1 (5 bases). The CDR3 runs 13 residues. The V gene lost 3 bases and the J gene lost 8 bases, with 13 bases spanning the gap. The CDR3 reads CASSFSGREGYTF. The CDR3 DNA reads as TGTGCCAGCAGTTTTTCAGGGCGTGAAGGCTACACCTTC.

This clone came up a few times. V gene TRBV9 combines with J gene TRBJ1-1; 9 nucleotides align to TRBD1. Germline values: CDR1 SGDLS, CDR2 YYNGEE. The CDR3 has 16 amino acids. Trimming at V came to 2 bases and at J to 4 bases, leaving 9 bases not matched to a gene. CDR3 nucleotide sequence: TGTGCCAGCAGCGTGACAGGGGGATCGGTTGGCACTGAAGCTTTCTTT. This sequence encodes CASSVTGGSVGTEAFF.

The chain combines TRBV7-3 with TRBJ1-1; D not resolved. The V end was cut by 5 bases, the J end by 8 bases, with 18 bases between. The CDR3 extends over 14 amino acids. Germline lookup yields CDR1 SGHTA and CDR2 FQGTGA. Here the CDR3 DNA reads TGTGCCAGCAGCAAGGACCCCCTCTTCAGAGAAGCTTTCTTT. Translation: CASSKDPLFREAFF.

The genes are TRBV11-2 and TRBJ1-4, with D possibly TRBD1 on 6 matching bases. Deletions cut 6 bases from V and 5 bases from J, with 10 bases between. Germline V lookup: CDR1 SGHAT, CDR2 FQNNGV. The CDR3 is 13 amino acids. The CDR3: CASSPDRNEKLFF. In DNA, the CDR3 is TGTGCCAGCAGTCCTGACAGGAATGAAAAACTGTTTTTT.

CDR3 in amino acids: CASSLDRVQDTQYF. CDR3 sequence (DNA): TGTGCCAGCAGCTTGGACAGGGTTCAAGATACGCAGTATTTT. The gene calls are TRBV7-3 and TRBJ2-3; 8 nucleotides match TRBD1. The V gene end was trimmed by 3 bases and the J gene end by 5 bases; junction bases not matched to a gene: 4. CDR3 size: 14 residues. Germline CDR1 reads SGHTA; CDR2 reads FQGTGA.

This chain uses TRBV30 with TRBJ2-4; possibly TRBD2 for D (6 bases). The CDR3 runs 17 residues. Germline lookup yields CDR1 GTSNPN and CDR2 SVGIG (reference sequence). Trimming removed 0 bases at V and 1 base at J, with 16 bases between. CDR3 region: CAWSVGGTVAAKNIQYF. The CDR3 DNA is TGTGCCTGGAGTGTAGGCGGGACCGTTGCTGCCAAAAACATTCAGTACTTC.

V and J are TRBV5-1 and TRBJ1-1, with 9 nucleotides matching TRBD1. The CDR3 has 16 residues. CDR1 is SGHRS and CDR2 is YFSETQ in the germline V gene. The V and J ends lost 5 bases and 1 base, in that order; junction bases with no gene match: 9. DNA for the CDR3: TGCGCCAGCAGTTCACATCCGGGACAGGGGAACACTGAAGCTTTCTTT. Its translation: CASSSHPGQGNTEAFF.

This rearrangement joins TRBV29-1 to TRBJ2-1, with D possibly being TRBD2 (7 bases). This CDR3 region has 14 residues. V was trimmed by 5 bases and J by 14 bases, leaving 25 bases between them. Germline lookup yields CDR1 SQVTM and CDR2 ANQGSEA. CDR3 residues: CSVSAGGQGTDKFF. CDR3 bases: TGCAGCGTTTCGGCCGGGGGGCAGGGCACGGATAAGTTCTTC.

This clone was detected a few times. CDR3 DNA: TGTGCCAGCAGCCCCCTGGCCCAGGGCCAGGGAGCCCAGCATTTT. It is translated as CASSPLAQGQGAQHF. The rearrangement links TRBV7-2 to TRBJ1-5; tentative D call: TRBD1 (5 bases). The germline CDR1 and CDR2 sequences are SGHTA and FQGNSA. Trimming cost V 5 bases and J 11 bases, with 22 bases left between them. The CDR3 consists of 15 residues.

The V and J genes are TRBV11-2 and TRBJ1-5, with a tentative D call TRBD1 (5 bases). Germline CDR1 SGHAT, CDR2 FQNNGV. V lost 0 bases and J lost 3, with 12 bases in between. This CDR3 comprises 16 residues. CDR3 region: CASSLESGTVNQPQHF. As DNA, the CDR3 is TGTGCCAGCAGCTTAGAGAGCGGGACCGTCAATCAGCCCCAGCATTTT. Filled out from reference TRBV11-2 and TRBJ1-5, the complete variable domain reads EAGVAQSPRYKIIEKRQSVAFWCNPISGHATLYWYQQILGQGPKLLIQFQNNGVVDDSQLPKDRFSAERLKGVDSTLKIQPAKLEDSAVYLCASSLESGTVNQPQHFGDGTRLSIL.

This rearrangement joins TRBV4-2 to TRBJ2-2; 10 bases align to TRBD1. In germline, CDR1 is LGHNA, CDR2 YNFKEQ. The CDR3 covers 16 residues. The ends lost 0 bases at V and 2 bases at J; junction bases unmatched: 0. DNA of the CDR3: TGTGCCAGCAGCCAAGAGACAGGGGGCAACACCGGGGAGCTGTTTTTT. This translates into CASSQETGGNTGELFF.

The V gene is TRBV7-9, the J gene TRBJ1-5; D is uncertain. Germline CDR1 and CDR2: SEHNR and FQNEAQ (reference sequence). The CDR3 spans 15 residues. V lost 4 bases and J lost 5, with 15 bases in between. The CDR3 DNA reads as TGTGCCAGCAGCTCCGGGTATCGACCGGATCAGCCCCAGCATTTT. Protein product: CASSSGYRPDQPQHF.

The chain carries TRBV2 and TRBJ1-2, with D maybe TRBD1 (6 bases). CDR1 is SNHLY, CDR2 FYNNEI, per germline. CDR3 size: 14 residues. Trimming removed 5 bases at V and 3 bases at J, with 13 bases between. The CDR3 DNA is TGTGCCAGCAGTTCACAGGGATCGTACTATGGCTACACCTTC. It codes for CASSSQGSYYGYTF.

This sequence joins TRBV30 and TRBJ1-1; D gene uncertain. With 8 bases removed from V and 3 bases from J, the gap between germline ends came to 10 bases. Germline V gene data show CDR1 as GTSNPN and CDR2 as SVGIG (reference sequence). This CDR3 comprises 11 residues. CDR3 loop: CAGRWDTEAFF. CDR3 DNA: TGTGCCGGAAGATGGGACACTGAAGCTTTCTTT.

The V call is TRBV7-2, the J call TRBJ1-2; D gene unclear. V lost 5 bases to trimming and J lost 2 bases, with 18 bases between them. Germline lookup yields CDR1 SGHTA and CDR2 FQGNSA. CDR3 length: 16 residues. The DNA for the CDR3 is TGTGCCAGCAGCCCCGTAGAAGGACGCGTCAACTATGGCTACACCTTC. Its translation is CASSPVEGRVNYGYTF.

The V call is TRBV20-1, the J call TRBJ1-1; D gene uncertain. Germline-derived CDR1 and CDR2 are DFQATT and SNEGSKA (reference sequence). The CDR3 contains 11 residues. V was shortened by 1 base and J by 6 bases, with 6 bases between the two germline ends. Here the CDR3 reads CSARGKPEAFF. The CDR3 DNA follows: TGCAGTGCTAGAGGTAAACCTGAAGCTTTCTTT.

The V call is TRBV19, the J call TRBJ1-4, with no clear D. V lost 10 bases and J lost 8, with 20 bases in between. The germline V gene encodes CDR1 LNHDA and CDR2 SQIVND (reference sequence). This CDR3 contains 14 residues. CDR3 region: CATLVTDGREKLFF. CDR3 nucleotide sequence: TGTGCCACCCTAGTCACGGACGGTCGGGAAAAACTGTTTTTT.